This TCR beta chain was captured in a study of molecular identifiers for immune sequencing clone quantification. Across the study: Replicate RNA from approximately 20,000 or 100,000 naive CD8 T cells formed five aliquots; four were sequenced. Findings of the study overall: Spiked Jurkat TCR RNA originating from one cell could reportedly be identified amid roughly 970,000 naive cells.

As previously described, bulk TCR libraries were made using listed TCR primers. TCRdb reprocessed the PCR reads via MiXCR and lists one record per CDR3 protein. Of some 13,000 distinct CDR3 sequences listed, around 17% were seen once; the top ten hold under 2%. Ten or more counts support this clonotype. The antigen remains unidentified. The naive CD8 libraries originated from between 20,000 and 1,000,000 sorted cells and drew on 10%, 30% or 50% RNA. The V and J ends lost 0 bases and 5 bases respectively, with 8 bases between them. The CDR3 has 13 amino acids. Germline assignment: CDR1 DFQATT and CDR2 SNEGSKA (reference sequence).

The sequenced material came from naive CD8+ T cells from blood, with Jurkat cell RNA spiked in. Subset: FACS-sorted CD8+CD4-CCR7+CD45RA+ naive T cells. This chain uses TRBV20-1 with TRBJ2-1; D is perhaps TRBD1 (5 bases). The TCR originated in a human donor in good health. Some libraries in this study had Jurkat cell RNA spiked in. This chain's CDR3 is CSAREGPHNEQFF. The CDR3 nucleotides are TGCAGTGCTAGAGAGGGGCCTCACAATGAGCAGTTCTTC.